The clone carrying this T cell receptor beta chain turned up a few times. Its antigen is unknown. Amplification used 60 Vbeta primers and 13 Jbeta primers. Some clones are missing from TCRdb's copy, which holds only in-frame ones; the method was immunoSEQ multiplex PCR. The profile shows about 140,000 clones, less than 85% of them singletons. These data belong to a study of cytomegalovirus exposure and HLA in healthy donors. Points from the study as a whole: The authors listed 180 or so TCR beta chains as cytomegalovirus-associated. In vitro experiments confirmed that a few CMV-associated chains were specific for CMV antigens.

The length of the CDR3 is 14 residues. Germline loops: CDR1 SGHAT, CDR2 FQNNGV. Trimming removed 4 bases from V and 8 bases from J, with 14 bases in between. The TCR was taken from a woman in her forties or fifties in good health and CMV-seropositive. The genes are TRBV11-2 and TRBJ1-4; D is ambiguous. The sample consisted of PBMCs. The CDR3 nucleotides are TGTGCCAGCAGCTCCCCTCCCCAAGAGGAAAAACTGTTTTTT. This sequence encodes CASSSPPQEEKLFF. Full variable domain (remainder filled in from reference TRBV11-2 and TRBJ1-4): EAGVAQSPRYKIIEKRQSVAFWCNPISGHATLYWYQQILGQGPKLLIQFQNNGVVDDSQLPKDRFSAERLKGVDSTLKIQPAKLEDSAVYLCASSSPPQEEKLFFGSGTQLSVL.